Shown below are 21 T cell receptor beta chains from a single sample sequenced in a study of CD8 T cell repertoires and HIV-1 epitope variants. Their antigens are not known. Sequencing was performed with immunoSEQ multiplex PCR; in TCRdb, only in-frame clones are kept and a portion is missing. The profile shows fewer than 3,500 clones, 69% of them singletons. Source material: cultured CD8+ T cells derived from PBMCs. Receptor source: a male donor with HIV.

Concerning this clone: At the DNA level, this CDR3 is encoded by other sequences in the same sample as well. The V call is TRBV2, the J call TRBJ1-2; D might be TRBD1 (5 bases). CDR1 is SNHLY, CDR2 FYNNEI, per germline. Deletions cut 6 bases from V and 8 bases from J, with 19 bases between. This CDR3 region has 14 residues. The DNA for the CDR3 is TGTGCCAGCAGCCTAGGGCAGGGACTGTTGGGCTACACCTTC. It translates to CASSLGQGLLGYTF.

By share of the sample, this clone is medium-sized. This sequence joins TRBV4-2 and TRBJ2-5, with TRBD2 matching 8 bases. There are 15 residues in the CDR3. CDR1 is LGHNA and CDR2 is YNFKEQ in the germline V gene. Trimming at V came to 1 base and at J to 3 bases, leaving 4 bases not matched to a gene. In nucleotides, the CDR3 is TGTGCCAGCAGCCAAGGCGGAGCGGGGGAAGAGACCCAGTACTTC. It encodes CASSQGGAGEETQYF.

CDR3 DNA: TGTGCCAGCAGCTTGGCCGGGGGGTTCGGGGATACGCAGTATTTT. This sequence encodes CASSLAGGFGDTQYF. The chain is built from TRBV5-4 and TRBJ2-3, with 7 positions matching TRBD2. J gave up 6 bases and V 0 bases, and 7 bases lay outside the gene matches. Germline V lookup: CDR1 SGHNT, CDR2 YYREEE (reference sequence). CDR3 length: 15 residues.

V is TRBV5-6 and J is TRBJ2-6; 10 nucleotides line up with TRBD1. With 4 bases clipped from V and 1 base from J, the junction kept 11 bases outside the gene matches. Germline V gene data show CDR1 as SGHDT and CDR2 as YYEEEE. The CDR3 loop spans 19 amino acids. The DNA of the CDR3 is TGTGCCAGCAGCGGGGGCTGGGACAGGGGATTTTCTGGGGCCAACGTCCTGACTTTC. Its protein product is CASSGGWDRGFSGANVLTF.

The chain recombines TRBV5-8 with TRBJ2-7; D possibly corresponds to TRBD1 (6 bases). Trimming removed 1 base from V and 5 bases from J, with 7 bases in between. This CDR3 has 12 residues. Germline assignment: CDR1 SGHTS and CDR2 YDEGEE. The CDR3 protein is CASSLYRDEQYF. The CDR3 nucleotides are TGTGCCAGCAGCTTGTACAGGGACGAGCAGTACTTC.

The chain combines TRBV4-3 with TRBJ2-3; D is unresolved. The V and J ends lost 1 base and 4 bases respectively, with 6 bases between them. CDR3 length: 13 residues. The germline gives CDR1 LGHNA, CDR2 YSLEER. The CDR3 here is CASSQVGADTQYF. The CDR3 nucleotides are TGCGCCAGCAGCCAAGTTGGAGCAGATACGCAGTATTTT.

J is TRBJ2-3 and V is TRBV28, with a possible D match to TRBD1 (5 bases). This CDR3 has 14 residues. V lost 2 bases to trimming and J lost 1 base, with 7 bases between them. From germline, CDR1 is MDHEN and CDR2 SYDVKM. The CDR3 is CASSLGARTDTQYF. CDR3 DNA: TGTGCCAGCAGTTTAGGGGCCCGCACAGATACGCAGTATTTT.

This rearrangement joins TRBV5-6 to TRBJ2-7, with 8 positions matching TRBD1. Germline V gene data show CDR1 as SGHDT and CDR2 as YYEEEE. The CDR3 covers 14 residues. The junction had 8 bases not matched to a gene; V was cut back by 4 bases and J by 5 bases. The CDR3 spells CASSTGQGVHEQYF. CDR3 in DNA: TGTGCCAGCAGCACCGGACAGGGTGTCCACGAGCAGTACTTC.

CDR3 DNA sequence: TGTGCTAGTGGTTTGTATAACTTGCCGGATACGCAGTATTTT. Its protein product is CASGLYNLPDTQYF. The chain uses TRBV12-5 and TRBJ2-3; no clear D gene. The CDR3 spans 14 residues. The V and J ends lost 2 bases and 6 bases respectively, with 12 bases between them. Germline lookup yields CDR1 LGHNT and CDR2 FRNRAP.

V usage is TRBV19 and J usage is TRBJ1-5, with a weak D call TRBD1 (5 bases). Germline V gene lookup returns CDR1 LNHDA and CDR2 SQIVND (reference sequence). The CDR3 totals 18 residues. V was clipped by 2 bases and J by 2 bases, with 19 bases between them. The CDR3 DNA reads TGTGCCAGTAGTATAAGAGGGCAGGGCCCCTTGGGCAATCAGCCCCAGCATTTT. This codes for CASSIRGQGPLGNQPQHF.

The V call is TRBV30, the J call TRBJ2-7, with 12 nucleotides matching TRBD1. This CDR3 contains 15 residues. Per germline, CDR1 GTSNPN and CDR2 SVGIG (reference sequence). With 3 bases clipped from V and 4 bases from J, the junction kept 7 bases outside the gene matches. The CDR3 spells CAWSAGTGGLYEQYF. CDR3 DNA sequence: TGTGCCTGGAGCGCCGGGACAGGGGGCCTTTACGAGCAGTACTTC.

The chain employs TRBV19 and TRBJ2-2, with D tentatively TRBD1 or TRBD2 (5 bases each). CDR1 is LNHDA and CDR2 is SQIVND in the germline V gene (reference sequence). Trimming left V 8 bases short and J 3 bases short, with 10 bases between. The CDR3 runs to 13 residues. CDR3 amino acids: CASGWGYTGELFF. For the CDR3, the DNA is TGTGCCAGTGGGTGGGGGTACACCGGGGAGCTGTTTTTT. Together with reference TRBV19 and TRBJ2-2, the CDR3 gives the full variable domain: DGGITQSPKYLFRKEGQNVTLSCEQNLNHDAMYWYRQDPGQGLRLIYYSQIVNDFQKGDIAEGYSVSREKKESFPLTVTSAQKNPTAFYLCASGWGYTGELFFGEGSRLTVL.

The chain's CDR3 is CASRLRDETQYF. CDR3 bases: TGCGCCAGCAGGTTGAGAGATGAGACCCAGTACTTC. This chain links TRBV5-1 with TRBJ2-5; D ambiguous. The CDR3 contains 12 residues. Germline V gene lookup returns CDR1 SGHRS and CDR2 YFSETQ. With 5 bases removed from V and 5 bases from J, the gap between germline ends came to 10 bases.

The chain links TRBV6-5 to TRBJ2-1, with D possibly TRBD2 on 5 matching bases. Germline CDR1 and CDR2: MNHEY and SVGAGI. The length of the CDR3 is 16 residues. Trimming removed 0 bases from V and 0 bases from J, with 9 bases in between. CDR3 in DNA: TGTGCCAGCAGTTACTCAGCGGCCAGCTCCTACAATGAGCAGTTCTTC. Protein sequence: CASSYSAASSYNEQFF.

This chain joins TRBV6-6 and TRBJ1-1, with D unclear. V was shortened by 0 bases and J by 1 base, with 9 bases between the two germline ends. The CDR3 sequence is 15 residues long. Germline CDR1 and CDR2: MNHNY and SVGAGI (reference sequence). DNA for the CDR3: TGTGCCAGCAGTTACTCGAATCCAGGGAACACTGAAGCTTTCTTT. As protein: CASSYSNPGNTEAFF.

The chain links TRBV5-1 to TRBJ2-7; a weak D match, TRBD1 (6 bases). V lost 5 bases and J 6 bases, leaving 9 bases between the germline ends. Germline-derived CDR1 and CDR2 are SGHRS and YFSETQ. This CDR3 has 11 amino acids. CDR3 nucleotides: TGCGCCAGCAGAACAGGGTCCGAGCAGTACTTC. This translates into CASRTGSEQYF.

The chain joins TRBV7-2 to TRBJ2-4; D remains unclear. Trimming left V 5 bases short and J 0 bases short, with 11 bases between. The length of the CDR3 is 15 residues. Germline V CDR1 and CDR2: SGHTA, FQGNSA. The CDR3 is CASSPEALAKNIQYF. In DNA, the CDR3 is TGTGCCAGCAGCCCCGAGGCCCTAGCCAAAAACATTCAGTACTTC.

The chain couples TRBV5-6 to TRBJ2-2; D unresolved. The germline V gene encodes CDR1 SGHDT and CDR2 YYEEEE. The CDR3 is 14 amino acids. The V end was cut by 4 bases, the J end by 1 base, with 8 bases between. CDR3 sequence reads: CASSPEMNTGELFF. For the CDR3, the DNA is TGTGCCAGCAGCCCGGAGATGAACACCGGGGAGCTGTTTTTT.

This clone was seen a handful of times. The chain uses TRBV30 and TRBJ2-1; TRBD1 is a possible D gene (6 bases). The germline V gene encodes CDR1 GTSNPN and CDR2 SVGIG (reference sequence). Trimming removed 1 base at V and 13 bases at J, with 14 bases between. The CDR3 covers 12 residues. The CDR3 nucleotides read TGTGCCTGGAGTGAGGGGGAACAGCTCCAGTTCTTC. This sequence encodes CAWSEGEQLQFF.

The chain uses TRBV6-5 and TRBJ1-1; the D gene is possibly TRBD1 (5 bases). CDR1 is MNHEY, CDR2 SVGAGI, per germline. The CDR3 length is 12 residues. Trimming shortened V by 4 bases and J by 6 bases, and 9 bases separated the two germline ends. The CDR3 DNA is TGTGCCAGCAGTTGGGGGGAGGCTGAAGCTTTCTTT. Its translation is CASSWGEAEAFF.

In its sample, this clone was seen a few times. J is TRBJ1-2 and V is TRBV5-5, with a tentative D call TRBD1 (6 bases). The V gene's germline CDR1 is SGHKS and CDR2 YYEKEE (reference sequence). The length of the CDR3 is 13 residues. V lost 4 bases to trimming and J lost 5 bases, with 12 bases between them. The CDR3 sequence is CASSPPGQYGYTF. The CDR3 region has the DNA TGTGCCAGCAGCCCGCCAGGACAGTATGGCTACACCTTC.